The sequence of this T cell receptor beta chain was determined in a study of molecular identifiers for immune sequencing clone quantification. Whole-study context: The replicate experiment used RNA from 20,000 or 100,000 naive CD8 cells. This RNA was split into five aliquots, and four of them were sequenced. Study conclusions and caveats: Beyond 20 RNA copies, clones held over 99% of effector molecules, compared with under 1% in naive cells.

The length of the CDR3 is 16 residues. Looked up from germline, CDR1 is KGHDR and CDR2 is SFDVKD. Trimming took 3 bases from V and 6 from J; bases not matched to a gene: 9. The sample holds many counts of this clonotype. The antigen is unknown. TCRdb used MiXCR to reprocess the PCR reads, holding one entry per CDR3 protein. The repertoire holds about 510,000 distinct CDR3 sequences, around 25% seen once, with 0.7% to 0.9% in the top ten. The receptor comes from a human donor in good health. Some libraries in this study had Jurkat cell RNA spiked in. The sample was naive CD8+ T cells from blood, with Jurkat cell RNA spiked in. As to subset: FACS-sorted CD8+CD4-CCR7+CD45RA+ naive T cells. The J gene is TRBJ1-5, the V gene TRBV24-1; the match to TRBD1 covers 8 bases. The CDR3 sequence is CATSDGTGASGQPQHF. CDR3 in DNA: TGTGCCACCAGTGATGGGACAGGTGCGTCGGGTCAGCCCCAGCATTTT.